This is a list of T cell receptor beta chains from one sample in a study of cytomegalovirus exposure and HLA in healthy donors. The data were produced by immunoSEQ multiplex PCR, yet TCRdb's version contains in-frame clones alone and is incomplete. In the table there are fewer than 250,000 clones, roughly 83% of which are singletons. Sample: PBMCs. These receptor sequences come from a girl aged 10-17 years in good health and CMV-seronegative. CDR3s include the opening cysteine and the closing phenylalanine or tryptophan. The order of the fields is V gene, D gene, clone size, J gene, CDR3 DNA, CDR3 protein. The D gene is left open where the match is weak. The size of a clone is reported for some rows only, either as once, few or many, or as a class for expanded clones.

v_gene: TRBV30
d_gene: .
abundance: .
j_gene: TRBJ1-2
CDR3nt: TGTGCCTGGAGTCAGGACAGCCAGATTTATGGCTACACCTTC
CDR3aa: CAWSQDSQIYGYTF

v_gene: TRBV29-1
d_gene: .
abundance: many
j_gene: TRBJ1-1
CDR3nt: TGCAGCGTCCTCCGGGGGAACACTGAAGCTTTCTTT
CDR3aa: CSVLRGNTEAFF

v_gene: TRBV7-3
d_gene: .
abundance: .
j_gene: TRBJ2-5
CDR3nt: TGTGCCAGCAGTAAGGCTAGCGCCAACCAAGAGACCCAGTACTTC
CDR3aa: CASSKASANQETQYF

v_gene: TRBV7-9
d_gene: TRBD2
abundance: .
j_gene: TRBJ2-2
CDR3nt: TGTGCCAGCAGCCCCGAGGGATGGGGCGGGAGGGAGAACACCGGGGAGCTGTTTTTT
CDR3aa: CASSPEGWGGRENTGELFF

v_gene: TRBV7-9
d_gene: .
abundance: .
j_gene: TRBJ1-1
CDR3nt: TGTGCCAGCAGCTTAGCATTTACGGGGGGCGATGCTTTCTTT
CDR3aa: CASSLAFTGGDAFF

v_gene: TRBV28
d_gene: TRBD2
abundance: .
j_gene: TRBJ2-3
CDR3nt: TGTGCCAGCAGTTTACGCCCGACTAGCGGGAGATGGGGGACGCAGTATTTT
CDR3aa: CASSLRPTSGRWGTQYF

v_gene: TRBV7-9
d_gene: .
abundance: .
j_gene: TRBJ1-1
CDR3nt: TGTGCCAGCAGCTCCCGGGACTGGCCCTTAGAAGCTTTCTTT
CDR3aa: CASSSRDWPLEAFF

v_gene: TRBV5-8
d_gene: .
abundance: .
j_gene: TRBJ1-1
CDR3nt: TGTGCCAGCAGCTTGTATAGCCTCATGAACACTGAAGCTTTCTTT
CDR3aa: CASSLYSLMNTEAFF

v_gene: TRBV7-2
d_gene: TRBD2
abundance: .
j_gene: TRBJ2-3
CDR3nt: TGTGCCAGCAGCTTCCTGCCGGGGGGGAGCACAGATACGCAGTATTTT
CDR3aa: CASSFLPGGSTDTQYF

v_gene: TRBV9
d_gene: .
abundance: .
j_gene: TRBJ1-5
CDR3nt: TGTGCCAGCAGCGTAGGAACAGGGTGGAATCAGCCCCAGCATTTT
CDR3aa: CASSVGTGWNQPQHF